This T cell receptor beta chain emerged from a study of PD-1 blockade in classical Hodgkin lymphoma. Study-level findings and limits: At baseline, newly diagnosed patients reportedly showed less TCR diversity than healthy donors. Prior therapy or disease activity may underlie the repertoire differences, whose causes remain undefined.

Between the trimmed V and J ends, which lost 0 bases and 1 base, there was a span of 19 bases. This CDR3 has 19 amino acids. Germline V gene data show CDR1 as MGHRA and CDR2 as YSYEKL. Time point described: newly diagnosed, previously untreated cHL patient sample. Untreated, newly diagnosed classical Hodgkin lymphoma PBMCs served for comparison. Details on this clone: Its antigen is still unknown.

The protocol was immunoSEQ multiplex PCR, while the TCRdb copy is restricted to in-frame clones and leaves out a portion. Among 25,000 to 35,000 clones, approximately 94% were seen once, and the ten largest hold around 2.5%. The sequence came from a human donor with classical Hodgkin lymphoma. The chain combines TRBV4-1 with TRBJ1-5; the D is unclear. Sample: peripheral blood mononuclear cells (PBMCs). CDR3 sequence (DNA): TGCGCCAGCAGCCAAGAGATCGGGTCGGCCCCCGGGAGCAATCAGCCCCAGCATTTT. Its protein is CASSQEIGSAPGSNQPQHF.